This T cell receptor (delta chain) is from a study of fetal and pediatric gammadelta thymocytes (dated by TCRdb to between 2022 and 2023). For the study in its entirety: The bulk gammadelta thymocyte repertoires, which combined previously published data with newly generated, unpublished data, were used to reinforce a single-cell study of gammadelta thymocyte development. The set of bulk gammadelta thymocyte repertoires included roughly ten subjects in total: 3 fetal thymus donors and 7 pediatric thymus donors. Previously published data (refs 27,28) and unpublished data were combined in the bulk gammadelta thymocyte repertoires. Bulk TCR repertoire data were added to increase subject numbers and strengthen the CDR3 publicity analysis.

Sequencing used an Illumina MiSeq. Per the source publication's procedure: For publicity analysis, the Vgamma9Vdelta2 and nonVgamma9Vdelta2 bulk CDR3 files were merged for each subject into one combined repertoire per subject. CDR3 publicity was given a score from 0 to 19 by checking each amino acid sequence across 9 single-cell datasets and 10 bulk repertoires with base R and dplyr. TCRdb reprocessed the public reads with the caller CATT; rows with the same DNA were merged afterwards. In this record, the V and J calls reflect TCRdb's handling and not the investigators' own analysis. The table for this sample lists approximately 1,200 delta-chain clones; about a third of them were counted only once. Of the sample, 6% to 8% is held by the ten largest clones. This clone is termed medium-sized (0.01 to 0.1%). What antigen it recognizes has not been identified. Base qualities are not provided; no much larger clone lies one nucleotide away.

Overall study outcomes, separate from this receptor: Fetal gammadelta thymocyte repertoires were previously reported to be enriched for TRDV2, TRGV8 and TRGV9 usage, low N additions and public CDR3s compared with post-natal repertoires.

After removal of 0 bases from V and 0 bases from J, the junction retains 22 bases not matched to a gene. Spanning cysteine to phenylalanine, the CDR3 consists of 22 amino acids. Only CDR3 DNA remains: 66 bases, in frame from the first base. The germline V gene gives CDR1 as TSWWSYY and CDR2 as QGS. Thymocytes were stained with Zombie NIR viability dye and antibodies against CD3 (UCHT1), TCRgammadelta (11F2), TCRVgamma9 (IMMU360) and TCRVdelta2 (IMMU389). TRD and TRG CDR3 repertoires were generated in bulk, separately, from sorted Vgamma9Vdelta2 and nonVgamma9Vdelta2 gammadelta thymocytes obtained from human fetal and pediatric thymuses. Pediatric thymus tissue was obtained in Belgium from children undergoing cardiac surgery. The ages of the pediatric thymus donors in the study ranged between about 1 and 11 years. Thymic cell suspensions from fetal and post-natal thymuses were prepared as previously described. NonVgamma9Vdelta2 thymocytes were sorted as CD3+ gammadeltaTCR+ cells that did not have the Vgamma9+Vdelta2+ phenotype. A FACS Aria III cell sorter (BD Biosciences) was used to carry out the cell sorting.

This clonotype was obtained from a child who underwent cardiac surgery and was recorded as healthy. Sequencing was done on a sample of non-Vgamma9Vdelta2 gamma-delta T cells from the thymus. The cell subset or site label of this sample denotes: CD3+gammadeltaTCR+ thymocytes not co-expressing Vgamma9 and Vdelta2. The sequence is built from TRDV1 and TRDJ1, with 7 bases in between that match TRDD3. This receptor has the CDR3 CALGELSRTVLGIGVYTDKLIF. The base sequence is TGTGCTCTTGGGGAACTAAGCCGGACCGTACTGGGGATCGGGGTGTACACCGATAAACTCATCTTT.